This TCR beta chain was recovered during a study of blood T cell repertoires in COVID-19. V gave up 4 bases and J gave up 3 bases, with 11 bases separating them. There are 14 residues in the CDR3. Germline V gives CDR1 SGHRS, CDR2 YFSETQ. Study processing details: How many nucleated cells were present was estimated from reference gene primer amplification. Sequenced by immunoSEQ multiplex PCR; TCRdb stores in-frame clones only, minus some. The V and J calls and the clone size are those of that table, but D and trimming were determined from the DNA. Found here are roughly 51,000 clones, 80% to 90% of them singletons; the top ten hold 6% to 7%.

Sequencing was carried out using peripheral blood. The V gene is TRBV5-1, the J gene TRBJ1-3; tentatively, D is TRBD1 (6 bases). This TCR was sampled from a man in his forties or fifties with active COVID-19. This CDR3 is CASSAQGSGNTIYF. In DNA, the CDR3 is TGCGCCAGCAGCGCCCAGGGGAGTGGAAACACCATATATTTT.